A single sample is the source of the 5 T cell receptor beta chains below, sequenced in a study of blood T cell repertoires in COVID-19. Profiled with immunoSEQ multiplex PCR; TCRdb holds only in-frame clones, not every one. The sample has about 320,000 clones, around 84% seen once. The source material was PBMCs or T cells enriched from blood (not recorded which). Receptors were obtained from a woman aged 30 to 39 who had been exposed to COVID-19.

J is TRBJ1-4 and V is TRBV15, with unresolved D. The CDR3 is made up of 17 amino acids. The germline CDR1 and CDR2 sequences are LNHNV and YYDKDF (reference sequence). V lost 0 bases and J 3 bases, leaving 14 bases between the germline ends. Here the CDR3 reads CATSREVGSLANEKLFF. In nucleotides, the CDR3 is TGTGCCACCAGCAGAGAGGTCGGGAGTTTAGCTAATGAAAAACTGTTTTTT.

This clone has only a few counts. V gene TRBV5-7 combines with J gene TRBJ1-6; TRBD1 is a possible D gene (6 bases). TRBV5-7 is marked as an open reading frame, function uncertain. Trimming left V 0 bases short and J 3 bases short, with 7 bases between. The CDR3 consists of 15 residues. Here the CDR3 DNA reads TGTGCCAGCAGCTTGGGGGGACACTATAATTCACCCCTCCACTTT. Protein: CASSLGGHYNSPLHF.

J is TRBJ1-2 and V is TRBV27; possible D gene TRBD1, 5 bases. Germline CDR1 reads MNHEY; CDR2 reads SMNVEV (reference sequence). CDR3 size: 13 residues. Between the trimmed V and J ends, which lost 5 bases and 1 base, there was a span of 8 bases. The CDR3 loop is CASSPQDNYGYTF. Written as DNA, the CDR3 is TGTGCCAGCAGTCCACAGGATAACTATGGCTACACCTTC.

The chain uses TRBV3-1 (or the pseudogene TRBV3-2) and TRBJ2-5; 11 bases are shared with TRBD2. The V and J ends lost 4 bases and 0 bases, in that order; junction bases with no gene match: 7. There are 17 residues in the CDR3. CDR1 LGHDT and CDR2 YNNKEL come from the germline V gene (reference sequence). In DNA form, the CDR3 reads TGTGCCAGCAGCCCGACACTAGCGGGGGTGTACCAAGAGACCCAGTACTTC. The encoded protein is CASSPTLAGVYQETQYF.

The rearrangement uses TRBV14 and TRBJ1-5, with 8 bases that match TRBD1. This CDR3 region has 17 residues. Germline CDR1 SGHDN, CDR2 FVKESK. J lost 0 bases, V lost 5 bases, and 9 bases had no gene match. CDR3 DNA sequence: TGTGCCAGCAGCGCCCGGGACAGGACTTATAGCAATCAGCCCCAGCATTTT. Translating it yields CASSARDRTYSNQPQHF.